The 28 T cell receptor beta chains below come from one sample, sequenced in a study of control samples from healthy donors and cancer patients. TCRdb keeps only in-frame clones here, not all; method: immunoSEQ multiplex PCR. The sample includes 150,000 to 200,000 clones, 90% to 95% of them seen just once. Sequenced sample: blood. These receptors were obtained from a man aged 25 to 40 in good health.

This clone was detected only once. This chain joins TRBV18 and TRBJ1-4, with 8 bases that match TRBD1. Germline trimming cut 3 bases from V and 6 bases from J; bases unmatched to any gene: 6. Per germline, CDR1 KGHSH and CDR2 LQKENI. The CDR3 totals 15 residues. CDR3 sequence: CASSPTGVAYEKLFF. For the CDR3, the DNA is TGTGCCAGCTCACCGACAGGGGTTGCTTATGAAAAACTGTTTTTT. Full variable domain (outside the CDR3, taken from reference TRBV18 and TRBJ1-4): NAGVMQNPRHLVRRRGQEARLRCSPMKGHSHVYWYRQLPEEGLKFMVYLQKENIIDESGMPKERFSAEFPKEGPSILRIQQVVRGDSAAYFCASSPTGVAYEKLFFGSGTQLSVL.

The chain is built from TRBV5-4 and TRBJ2-7; TRBD2 matches 7 bases. Germline V CDR1 and CDR2: SGHNT, YYREEE (reference sequence). The V and J ends lost 3 bases and 3 bases, in that order; junction bases with no gene match: 6. The CDR3 length is 14 residues. CDR3 sequence (DNA): TGTGCCAGCAGCTGGGGGGGAGGCTTCTACGAGCAGTACTTC. Protein product: CASSWGGGFYEQYF.

This chain uses TRBV28 with TRBJ2-7; TRBD2 agrees at 7 bases. The germline gives CDR1 MDHEN, CDR2 SYDVKM. The CDR3 extends over 16 amino acids. Trimming at V came to 5 bases and at J to 3 bases, leaving 13 bases not matched to a gene. This CDR3 is CASSPPSTSVVYEQYF. CDR3 coding DNA: TGTGCCAGCAGTCCCCCGTCCACTAGCGTTGTCTACGAGCAGTACTTC.

The rearrangement joins TRBV11-2 to TRBJ2-1; 9 positions match TRBD1. CDR1 and CDR2 (germline): SGHAT, FQNNGV. The CDR3 spans 14 residues. After removal of 5 bases from V and 9 bases from J, the junction contained 8 bases not matched to a gene. The CDR3 DNA is TGTGCCAGCAGCCTCGGACAGGGGTCCGGTGAGCAGTTCTTC. Its translation: CASSLGQGSGEQFF.

The rearrangement links TRBV4-1 to TRBJ2-1, with TRBD2 matching 13 bases. J gave up 7 bases and V 2 bases, and 8 bases lay outside the gene matches. Germline lookup yields CDR1 MGHRA and CDR2 YSYEKL. This CDR3 is 17 amino acids long. CDR3 DNA sequence: TGCGCCAGCAGCCAACCTGGACTAGCGGGAGTACGGAATGAGCAGTTCTTC. Residues: CASSQPGLAGVRNEQFF.

The rearrangement uses TRBV25-1 and TRBJ1-5; 9 bases map to TRBD1. J was trimmed by 1 base and V by 2 bases; bases with no gene match: 3. In germline, CDR1 is MGHDK, CDR2 SYGVNS. CDR3 length: 16 amino acids. CDR3 sequence reads: CASSEGGQGSNQPQHF. The CDR3 nucleotides are TGTGCCAGCAGTGAAGGAGGACAGGGGAGCAATCAGCCCCAGCATTTT.

This rearrangement joins TRBV5-4 to TRBJ2-7, with a weak D call TRBD1 (5 bases). V gave up 1 base and J gave up 4 bases, with 12 bases separating them. The CDR3 is made up of 14 amino acids. The germline CDR1 and CDR2 sequences are SGHNT and YYREEE (reference sequence). The CDR3 DNA reads TGTGCCAGCAGCTTGAAGGGGAAGGGTTACGAGCAGTACTTC. Protein product: CASSLKGKGYEQYF. The full variable domain, completed using reference TRBV5-4 and TRBJ2-7, is ETGVTQSPTHLIKTRGQQVTLRCSSQSGHNTVSWYQQALGQGPQFIFQYYREEENGRGNFPPRFSGLQFPNYSSELNVNALELDDSALYLCASSLKGKGYEQYFGPGTRLTVT.

This sequence joins TRBV5-1 and TRBJ2-2; 7 nucleotides line up with TRBD2. Looked up from germline, CDR1 is SGHRS and CDR2 is YFSETQ. The ends lost 6 bases at V and 3 bases at J; junction bases unmatched: 5. The length of the CDR3 is 14 residues. The CDR3 DNA reads as TGCGCCAGCAAGGGCGGGAGCTACACCGGGGAGCTGTTTTTT. Protein: CASKGGSYTGELFF. The full variable domain, completed using reference TRBV5-1 and TRBJ2-2, is KAGVTQTPRYLIKTRGQQVTLSCSPISGHRSVSWYQQTPGQGLQFLFEYFSETQRNKGNFPGRFSGRQFSNSRSEMNVSTLELGDSALYLCASKGGSYTGELFFGEGSRLTVL.

This rearrangement joins TRBV7-8 to TRBJ2-1, with 13 bases that match TRBD2. J was trimmed by 2 bases and V by 2 bases; bases with no gene match: 6. Germline V gene data show CDR1 as SGHVS and CDR2 as FQNEAQ. This CDR3 has 18 amino acids. CDR3 coding DNA: TGTGCCAGCAGCTTATTGGGACTAGCGGGAACCCCCTACAATGAGCAGTTCTTC. It encodes CASSLLGLAGTPYNEQFF.

The genes are TRBV2 and TRBJ1-4; a possible D gene is TRBD1 (6 bases). V gave up 2 bases and J gave up 8 bases, with 15 bases separating them. The CDR3 consists of 15 residues. CDR1 and CDR2 from the germline V gene are SNHLY and FYNNEI. The DNA for the CDR3 is TGTGCCAGCAGTGAATGGGGGCTGGGGGGAGAAAAACTGTTTTTT. The encoded protein is CASSEWGLGGEKLFF.

This sequence joins TRBV11-2 and TRBJ2-7, with 8 nucleotides matching TRBD1. This CDR3 region has 16 residues. Germline V gene data show CDR1 as SGHAT and CDR2 as FQNNGV. The J segment lost 6 bases and the V segment lost 2 bases, leaving 12 bases of the junction unmatched. The CDR3 nucleotides read TGTGCCAGCAGCTTAATCGGACAGGGATCCCTCGGCGAGCAGTACTTC. Translation: CASSLIGQGSLGEQYF.

This rearrangement joins TRBV9 to TRBJ2-2; 12 bases align to TRBD2. CDR1 SGDLS and CDR2 YYNGEE come from the germline V gene. The CDR3 has 16 residues. The V gene end was trimmed by 4 bases and the J gene end by 7 bases; junction bases not matched to a gene: 8. The DNA for the CDR3 is TGTGCCAGCAGCCCTCTAGCGGGGGGGCCTGGCGGGGAGCTGTTTTTT. Its translation is CASSPLAGGPGGELFF.

This clone was picked up one time. The rearrangement links TRBV10-1 to TRBJ1-6; D is ambiguous. Germline loops: CDR1 WNHNN, CDR2 SYGVQD (reference sequence). CDR3 length equals 13 residues. The V end lost 8 bases, the J end lost 9 bases, and 14 bases lay between the germline ends. The CDR3 protein is CASQGPGTSPLHF. The CDR3, as DNA: TGCGCCAGCCAAGGGCCGGGTACTTCACCCCTCCACTTT.

This clone was observed a single time. The DNA for the CDR3 is TGTGCCACCAGTGATTTGCAGGCGGGACTTGCCACCGGGGAGCTGTTTTTT. Translated: CATSDLQAGLATGELFF. The chain couples TRBV24-1 to TRBJ2-2; D might be TRBD2 (6 bases). This CDR3 region has 17 residues. Germline V lookup: CDR1 KGHDR, CDR2 SFDVKD. With 0 bases removed from V and 4 bases from J, the gap between germline ends came to 14 bases.

This clone has only one observation. The chain uses TRBV2 and TRBJ2-7; 10 bases match TRBD1. Germline values: CDR1 SNHLY, CDR2 FYNNEI. V trimming: 4 bases; J trimming: 4 bases; junction bases outside the gene matches: 1. CDR3 length: 13 residues. The CDR3 region is CASSVGQGYEQYF. In nucleotides, the CDR3 is TGTGCCAGCAGTGTGGGACAGGGGTACGAGCAGTACTTC. The full variable domain, rest sourced from reference TRBV2 and TRBJ2-7, is EPEVTQTPSHQVTQMGQEVILRCVPISNHLYFYWYRQILGQKVEFLVSFYNNEISEKSEIFDDQFSVERPDGSNFTLKIRSTKLEDSAMYFCASSVGQGYEQYFGPGTRLTVT.

In its sample, this clone was seen once. J is TRBJ2-7 and V is TRBV4-2; 8 nucleotides agree with TRBD1. The CDR3 runs 13 residues. V shed 8 bases and J 2 bases; nucleotides not matched to a gene: 5. Per the germline V gene, CDR1 is LGHNA and CDR2 is YNFKEQ. CDR3 DNA: TGTGCCAGCGGTCGGGACAGGACCTACGAGCAGTACTTC. Translated, it gives CASGRDRTYEQYF.

This chain joins TRBV19 and TRBJ1-2; TRBD1 matches 11 bases. The CDR3 totals 17 residues. With V trimmed by 4 bases and J by 3 bases, 10 bases remained unmatched. Germline V gives CDR1 LNHDA, CDR2 SQIVND (reference sequence). The CDR3 DNA reads as TGTGCCAGTAGTACCTGGACAGGGGGCGCTTTTTACTATGGCTACACCTTC. Protein product: CASSTWTGGAFYYGYTF.

This chain joins TRBV6-1 and TRBJ2-1; tentatively, D is TRBD1 (6 bases). Trimming pared 1 base from V and 2 bases from J, leaving 12 bases between. The CDR3 spans 16 residues. CDR1 is MNHNS and CDR2 is SASEGT in the germline V gene. The CDR3 bases are TGTGCCAGCAGTGAAGAAGACAGGCCCCCCTACAATGAGCAGTTCTTC. Its protein product is CASSEEDRPPYNEQFF.

V and J are TRBV2 and TRBJ2-3; perhaps TRBD2 as D (7 bases). The CDR3 runs to 13 residues. CDR1 is SNHLY and CDR2 is FYNNEI in the germline V gene. The V end was cut by 8 bases, the J end by 5 bases, with 14 bases between. CDR3 coding DNA: TGTGCCAGCCACTTGGGGGGGCAAGATACGCAGTATTTT. Protein product: CASHLGGQDTQYF.

The V gene is TRBV6-5, the J gene TRBJ1-1, with a weak D call TRBD1 (6 bases). CDR3 length: 12 amino acids. The V and J ends lost 9 bases and 3 bases respectively, with 11 bases between them. Per germline, CDR1 MNHEY and CDR2 SVGAGI. CDR3 coding DNA: TGTGCCAGTAGCAGGGGCGACACTGAAGCTTTCTTT. Amino acid sequence: CASSRGDTEAFF.

The V call is TRBV7-2, the J call TRBJ2-4; no definite D call. Germline CDR1 SGHTA, CDR2 FQGNSA. The CDR3 totals 13 residues. The V gene lost 3 bases and the J gene lost 5 bases, with 8 bases spanning the gap. DNA of the CDR3: TGTGCCAGCAGCTTGAGGAGCGAAAACATTCAGTACTTC. This sequence encodes CASSLRSENIQYF.

V gene TRBV10-3 combines with J gene TRBJ1-2, with D perhaps matching TRBD1 (5 bases). The V gene lost 4 bases and the J gene lost 3 bases, with 15 bases spanning the gap. Germline assignment: CDR1 ENHRY and CDR2 SYGVKD. The CDR3 is made up of 15 amino acids. Here the CDR3 reads CAISGPGGGDYGYTF. CDR3 nucleotides: TGTGCCATCAGTGGGCCGGGGGGGGGAGACTATGGCTACACCTTC.

The gene calls are TRBV7-2 and TRBJ1-1; TRBD1 matches 9 bases. Unmatched junction bases numbered 16, after V lost 5 bases and J lost 3 bases. The CDR3 spans 18 residues. Germline assignment: CDR1 SGHTA and CDR2 FQGNSA. The CDR3 spells CASSRYGGQGRGDTEAFF. The CDR3 DNA follows: TGTGCCAGCAGCAGATATGGGGGACAGGGAAGGGGGGACACTGAAGCTTTCTTT.

The chain uses TRBV5-6 and TRBJ1-4, with D possibly matching TRBD1 (5 bases). The CDR3 is 15 amino acids. Per the germline V gene, CDR1 is SGHDT and CDR2 is YYEEEE. V dropped 4 bases and J dropped 0 bases, with 10 bases sitting between them. Written as DNA, the CDR3 is TGTGCCAGCAGCACCCAGGGTGCAACTAATGAAAAACTGTTTTTT. Translating it yields CASSTQGATNEKLFF.

The genes are TRBV6-1 and TRBJ2-1; 10 bases map to TRBD1. CDR1 and CDR2 from the germline V gene are MNHNS and SASEGT. CDR3 length equals 16 residues. V dropped 4 bases and J dropped 4; count of bases not matched to a gene: 7. The CDR3 loop reads CASSGGTGDAYNEQFF. CDR3 nucleotides: TGTGCCAGCAGTGGAGGGACAGGGGACGCGTACAATGAGCAGTTCTTC.

V and J are TRBV24-1 and TRBJ2-2, with D possibly being TRBD1 or TRBD2 (5 bases each). Deletions cut 4 bases from V and 0 bases from J, with 17 bases between. This CDR3 has 18 residues. CDR1 KGHDR and CDR2 SFDVKD come from the germline V gene. The CDR3 is CATSELGASFANTGELFF. CDR3 coding DNA: TGTGCCACCAGTGAACTCGGGGCTTCCTTCGCGAACACCGGGGAGCTGTTTTTT.

This chain connects TRBV9 to TRBJ1-6; weak D call: TRBD1 (5 bases). CDR3 size: 17 residues. Germline V gives CDR1 SGDLS, CDR2 YYNGEE. V was pared by 0 bases and J by 0 bases, with 10 bases between. CDR3: CASSVGQTSSYNSPLHF. CDR3 nucleotide sequence: TGTGCCAGCAGCGTAGGACAGACGAGCTCCTATAATTCACCCCTCCACTTT.

This clone was seen a single time. V usage is TRBV15 and J usage is TRBJ2-2, with D perhaps matching TRBD1 (6 bases). CDR3 length: 12 amino acids. CDR1 and CDR2 (germline): LNHNV, YYDKDF (reference sequence). V was pared by 7 bases and J by 8 bases, with 11 bases between. In DNA, the CDR3 is TGTGCCACCACCACAGGGCCTGGGGAGCTGTTTTTT. This sequence encodes CATTTGPGELFF.